The sequence of this TCR beta chain was determined in a study of cytomegalovirus exposure and HLA in healthy donors. The wider study: There were around 100 million unique TCR beta sequences, drawn from approximately 180 million T cells, in an earlier analysis.

This clone has just one count. Its cognate antigen is unknown. PCR amplification relied on 60 Vbeta primers (plus 13 Jbeta primers). TCRdb's copy holds only in-frame clones and misses some; the assay was immunoSEQ multiplex PCR. The top ten clones hold roughly 3% of a sample with more than 130,000 clones, 78% of them seen once. CDR1 is ENHRY and CDR2 is SYGVKD in the germline V gene. The CDR3 is 13 amino acids. V trimming: 11 bases; J trimming: 0 bases; junction bases outside the gene matches: 4. Notes on the study in general: What a later analysis showed was that several of the most significant clusters appeared linked to common viral pathogens. On later analysis, the bulk of CMV-associated TCR beta chains appeared to be HLA-restricted.

The chain has TRBV10-3 and TRBJ1-3; TRBD1 agrees at 7 bases. Sequencing used PBMCs. The source of this sequence is a male donor in good health and CMV-seronegative. CDR3 bases: TGTGCCGCCAGGGGGGCCTCTGGAAACACCATATATTTT. This sequence encodes CAARGASGNTIYF.